A single sample is the source of the 30 T cell receptor beta chains below, sequenced in a study of cytomegalovirus exposure and HLA in healthy donors. With 60 Vbeta and 13 Jbeta primers, the PCR was carried out. Produced via immunoSEQ multiplex PCR; TCRdb's table is partial and in-frame only. This sample's table has 150,000 to 200,000 clones. The sample comprised PBMCs. All receptors come from a young woman in good health and CMV-seropositive.

The CDR3 loop reads CASSPRLRGMRYEQFF. The DNA for the CDR3 is TGTGCCAGCAGCCCCCGCCTCCGCGGGATGAGGTATGAGCAGTTCTTC. V usage is TRBV7-9 and J usage is TRBJ2-1; D might be TRBD2 (6 bases). The germline V gene encodes CDR1 SEHNR and CDR2 FQNEAQ (reference sequence). This CDR3 is built from 16 residues. V was shortened by 5 bases and J by 8 bases, with 22 bases between the two germline ends.

The V gene is TRBV5-8, the J gene TRBJ2-1; TRBD2 matches at 13 bases. The CDR3 length is 16 residues. V lost 2 bases, J lost 4 bases, and 3 bases stayed unmatched. Germline loops: CDR1 SGHTS, CDR2 YDEGEE. DNA for the CDR3: TGTGCCAGCAGCTTCCCACTAGCGGGGGGGTACAATGAGCAGTTCTTC. This codes for CASSFPLAGGYNEQFF.

The genes are TRBV19 and TRBJ1-5; unclear D gene. The V gene's germline CDR1 is LNHDA and CDR2 SQIVND (reference sequence). V was clipped by 5 bases and J by 1 base, with 6 bases between them. This CDR3 contains 13 residues. The CDR3 region has the DNA TGTGCCAGTAGTGATCAGAGCAATCAGCCCCAGCATTTT. Its translation is CASSDQSNQPQHF.

The chain is built from TRBV5-5 and TRBJ1-3; 7 nucleotides line up with TRBD1. CDR3 size: 15 residues. The V and J ends lost 5 bases and 0 bases, in that order; junction bases with no gene match: 5. The germline gives CDR1 SGHKS, CDR2 YYEKEE (reference sequence). The CDR3 is CASRGTDPSGNTIYF. DNA for the CDR3: TGTGCCAGCAGGGGGACAGACCCCTCTGGAAACACCATATATTTT.

The gene calls are TRBV19 and TRBJ1-2; a possible D gene is TRBD1 (5 bases). Germline CDR1 is LNHDA and CDR2 is SQIVND (reference sequence). This CDR3 has 15 residues. The V end lost 4 bases, the J end lost 2 bases, and 14 bases lay between the germline ends. The CDR3 DNA reads as TGTGCCAGTAGTACCCCGCGGACACGGAACTATGGCTACACCTTC. Amino acid sequence: CASSTPRTRNYGYTF.

The genes are TRBV10-3 and TRBJ1-2; no reliable D call. Germline CDR1 ENHRY, CDR2 SYGVKD. Trimming left V 4 bases short and J 1 base short, with 4 bases between. The CDR3 covers 12 residues. CDR3 protein: CAISAVNYGYTF. The CDR3 coding sequence is TGTGCCATCAGTGCCGTTAACTATGGCTACACCTTC.

The chain links TRBV5-5 to TRBJ2-2, with a possible D match to TRBD2 (6 bases). The V end lost 4 bases, the J end lost 6 bases, and 10 bases lay between the germline ends. Germline-derived CDR1 and CDR2 are SGHKS and YYEKEE (reference sequence). The CDR3 totals 13 residues. This chain's CDR3 is CASSLGGSGELFF. CDR3 coding DNA: TGTGCCAGCAGCCTCGGGGGTTCCGGGGAGCTGTTTTTT.

The chain employs TRBV11-2 and TRBJ1-2, with 12 bases identical to TRBD1. The CDR3 spans 15 residues. V trimming: 7 bases; J trimming: 7 bases; junction bases outside the gene matches: 10. Per the germline V gene, CDR1 is SGHAT and CDR2 is FQNNGV. This CDR3 reads CASTQQGQGASGYTF. CDR3 in DNA: TGTGCCAGCACCCAGCAGGGACAGGGGGCTAGTGGCTACACCTTC.

The V and J genes are TRBV30 and TRBJ2-2, with a weak D call TRBD2 (5 bases). The CDR3 sequence is 16 residues long. Trimming took off 1 base at V and 2 bases at J, with 14 bases between the two ends. Looked up from germline, CDR1 is GTSNPN and CDR2 is SVGIG (reference sequence). CDR3: CAWSDLGEGNTGELFF. The CDR3 nucleotides read TGTGCCTGGAGTGACCTTGGAGAGGGTAACACCGGGGAGCTGTTTTTT.

J is TRBJ2-7 and V is TRBV7-2; weak D call: TRBD1 (5 bases). CDR1 is SGHTA, CDR2 FQGNSA, per germline. V was trimmed by 3 bases and J by 6 bases, leaving 15 bases between them. This CDR3 spans 14 amino acids. This CDR3 reads CASSFPQGSLEQYF. The CDR3 DNA reads as TGTGCCAGCAGCTTTCCGCAGGGTAGTCTCGAGCAGTACTTC.

CDR3 in DNA: TGTGCCTGGAGTGTAACAGGGGTCTACGAGCAGTACTTC. Encoded protein: CAWSVTGVYEQYF. The J gene is TRBJ2-7, the V gene TRBV30; 7 positions agree with TRBD1. V trimming: 0 bases; J trimming: 3 bases; junction bases outside the gene matches: 2. Germline-derived CDR1 and CDR2 are GTSNPN and SVGIG (reference sequence). The length of the CDR3 is 13 residues.

The chain couples TRBV6-1 to TRBJ1-1, with D possibly matching TRBD1 (5 bases). Trimming shortened V by 5 bases and J by 3 bases, and 13 bases separated the two germline ends. This CDR3 region has 14 residues. CDR1 is MNHNS, CDR2 SASEGT, per germline. CDR3: CASSPTAKHTEAFF. DNA for the CDR3: TGTGCCAGCAGTCCGACAGCTAAACACACTGAAGCTTTCTTT.

This chain connects TRBV7-9 to TRBJ1-3, with 7 bases aligning to TRBD1. J was trimmed by 2 bases and V by 1 base; bases with no gene match: 2. Germline V lookup: CDR1 SEHNR, CDR2 FQNEAQ (reference sequence). This CDR3 has 15 amino acids. CDR3 DNA: TGTGCCAGCAGCTTAGGAGGGGGCGCTGGAAACACCATATATTTT. This translates into CASSLGGGAGNTIYF.

The CDR3 protein is CAISESRGMGETQYF. As DNA, the CDR3 is TGTGCCATCAGTGAGTCGAGAGGGATGGGGGAGACCCAGTACTTC. The J gene is TRBJ2-5, the V gene TRBV10-3; TRBD2 is a possible D gene (5 bases). The germline V gene encodes CDR1 ENHRY and CDR2 SYGVKD. Trimming stripped 0 bases from V and 5 bases from J, with 13 bases between. The CDR3 has 15 residues.

This sequence joins TRBV6-4 and TRBJ2-3; 10 bases align to TRBD1. CDR1 and CDR2 (germline): MRHNA, SNTAGT. The length of the CDR3 is 15 residues. The ends lost 2 bases at V and 1 base at J; junction bases unmatched: 0. The CDR3 nucleotides are TGTGCCAGCAGTGACGGGACAGGGGGCACAGATACGCAGTATTTT. It is translated as CASSDGTGGTDTQYF.

V is TRBV11-3 and J is TRBJ1-2, with D unresolved. Germline V gives CDR1 SGHNT, CDR2 YENEEA. Trimming took 5 bases from V and 3 from J, leaving 13 bases between them. The CDR3 spans 14 residues. The CDR3 DNA sequence: TGTGCCAGCAGCCCGGGAGGGCTCGACTATGGCTACACCTTC. This codes for CASSPGGLDYGYTF. Supplemented by reference TRBV11-3 and TRBJ1-2, the full variable domain reads EAGVVQSPRYKIIEKKQPVAFWCNPISGHNTLYWYLQNLGQGPELLIRYENEEAVDDSQLPKDRFSAERLKGVDSTLKIQPAELGDSAVYLCASSPGGLDYGYTFGSGTRLTVV.

The chain combines TRBV19 with TRBJ1-2; 8 bases map to TRBD1. CDR1 and CDR2 from the germline V gene are LNHDA and SQIVND (reference sequence). CDR3 size: 15 residues. The junction had 9 bases not matched to a gene; V was cut back by 3 bases and J by 6 bases. In DNA form, the CDR3 reads TGTGCCAGTAGTATTAGAAAAGACAGGGGCAATGGCTACACCTTC. Protein sequence: CASSIRKDRGNGYTF. Full variable domain (rest looked up from reference TRBV19 and TRBJ1-2): DGGITQSPKYLFRKEGQNVTLSCEQNLNHDAMYWYRQDPGQGLRLIYYSQIVNDFQKGDIAEGYSVSREKKESFPLTVTSAQKNPTAFYLCASSIRKDRGNGYTFGSGTRLTVV.

The gene calls are TRBV6-7 and TRBJ2-2, with 12 bases that match TRBD2. TRBV6-7 carries the ORF label, with uncertain function. CDR3 length: 20 residues. After removal of 5 bases from V and 1 base from J, the junction contained 14 bases not matched to a gene. The CDR3 spells CASSEPPGLAGLGNTGELFF. In nucleotides, the CDR3 is TGTGCCAGCAGTGAACCCCCGGGACTAGCGGGTCTGGGGAACACCGGGGAGCTGTTTTTT.

This chain uses TRBV15 with TRBJ2-2; the D is unclear. The CDR3 length is 14 residues. Germline V gene sequence: CDR1 LNHNV, CDR2 YYDKDF (reference sequence). V was clipped by 5 bases and J by 0 bases, with 7 bases between them. DNA of the CDR3: TGTGCCACCAGCTCCCAGGCGAACACCGGGGAGCTGTTTTTT. It encodes CATSSQANTGELFF.

The rearrangement uses TRBV6-5 and TRBJ2-2; D is possibly TRBD2 (7 bases). CDR3 size: 13 residues. V lost 6 bases and J 6 bases, leaving 11 bases between the germline ends. Germline V gene data show CDR1 as MNHEY and CDR2 as SVGAGI. CDR3 nucleotides: TGTGCCAGCAGCACAGGGAGGGCCGGGGAGCTGTTTTTT. Translation gives CASSTGRAGELFF.

The CDR3 sequence is CASSDSGGPDEQYF. The CDR3, as DNA: TGTGCCAGCAGTGACTCGGGGGGGCCGGACGAGCAGTACTTC. This chain links TRBV6-1 with TRBJ2-7, with 8 bases aligning to TRBD2. The CDR3 extends over 14 amino acids. J gave up 5 bases and V 3 bases, and 6 bases lay outside the gene matches. Germline V gene lookup returns CDR1 MNHNS and CDR2 SASEGT.

In nucleotides, the CDR3 is TGTGCCACCAACCGGTGGAGCGGGACAAACAATGAGCAGTTCTTC. It encodes CATNRWSGTNNEQFF. This rearrangement joins TRBV5-4 to TRBJ2-1, with a weak D call TRBD2 (7 bases). CDR1 is SGHNT, CDR2 YYREEE, per germline (reference sequence). The CDR3 totals 15 residues. The V and J ends lost 9 bases and 5 bases respectively, with 21 bases between them.

The chain has TRBV10-3 and TRBJ1-5; 10 bases are shared with TRBD1. The CDR3 is 16 amino acids. Germline V lookup: CDR1 ENHRY, CDR2 SYGVKD. Trimming removed 2 bases from V and 3 bases from J; junction bases left unmatched: 4. The CDR3: CAISEGTGASNQPQHF. In DNA form, the CDR3 reads TGTGCCATCAGTGAGGGGACAGGGGCCTCCAATCAGCCCCAGCATTTT.

The rearrangement joins TRBV5-1 to TRBJ1-2; possibly TRBD1 for D (6 bases). The CDR3 runs to 12 residues. Trimming removed 0 bases from V and 6 bases from J, with 6 bases in between. CDR1 SGHRS and CDR2 YFSETQ come from the germline V gene. The CDR3 reads CASSLDRDGYTF. The CDR3 DNA reads as TGCGCCAGCAGCTTGGACAGGGATGGCTACACCTTC.

The V gene is TRBV11-2, the J gene TRBJ2-1; TRBD2 agrees at 9 bases. The germline V gene encodes CDR1 SGHAT and CDR2 FQNNGV. The CDR3 runs 13 residues. Trimming took 5 bases from V and 9 from J; bases not matched to a gene: 5. CDR3 nucleotides: TGTGCCAGCAGCGCTAGCGGGACGGGTGAGCAGTTCTTC. Translated, it gives CASSASGTGEQFF.

V is TRBV7-2 and J is TRBJ1-2; a possible D gene is TRBD1 (5 bases). This CDR3 region has 13 residues. V was pared by 1 base and J by 4 bases, with 7 bases between. The germline V gene has CDR1 SGHTA and CDR2 FQGNSA. The CDR3 is CASSLEGAYGYTF. The CDR3 bases are TGTGCCAGCAGCTTAGAAGGGGCCTATGGCTACACCTTC.

J is TRBJ1-5 and V is TRBV9; a weak D match, TRBD1 (5 bases). Germline CDR1 SGDLS, CDR2 YYNGEE. There are 13 residues in the CDR3. V lost 2 bases and J 7 bases, leaving 10 bases between the germline ends. CDR3 DNA: TGTGCCAGCAGCGTCCAGGGTGACCAGCCCCAGCATTTT. Its translation is CASSVQGDQPQHF. The variable domain in full, with the rest retrieved from reference TRBV9 and TRBJ1-5, is DSGVTQTPKHLITATGQRVTLRCSPRSGDLSVYWYQQSLDQGLQFLIQYYNGEERAKGNILERFSAQQFPDLHSELNLSSLELGDSALYFCASSVQGDQPQHFGDGTRLSIL.

J is TRBJ1-1 and V is TRBV7-9; the match to TRBD1 covers 7 bases. Germline CDR1 is SEHNR and CDR2 is FQNEAQ (reference sequence). Trimming cost V 2 bases and J 0 bases; bases outside gene matches: 0. CDR3 length: 14 amino acids. CDR3: CASSLTGVNTEAFF. The CDR3 DNA is TGTGCCAGCAGCTTAACAGGGGTGAACACTGAAGCTTTCTTT.

CDR3 DNA sequence: TGTGCCAGCAGCCAAGAACCCGTGGACAAATACTATGGCTACACCTTC. Its translation: CASSQEPVDKYYGYTF. This sequence joins TRBV4-2 and TRBJ1-2, with a tentative D call TRBD1 (5 bases). Germline-derived CDR1 and CDR2 are LGHNA and YNFKEQ. This CDR3 spans 16 amino acids. Trimming cost V 0 bases and J 3 bases, with 14 bases left between them.

The chain uses TRBV29-1 and TRBJ2-3; TRBD1 aligns across 8 bases. V lost 4 bases to trimming and J lost 0 bases; unmatched junction nucleotides: 0. The CDR3 has 13 residues. Germline CDR1 reads SQVTM; CDR2 reads ANQGSEA. The CDR3, as DNA: TGCAGCGTTGGACAGGGGAGCACAGATACGCAGTATTTT. This encodes CSVGQGSTDTQYF.